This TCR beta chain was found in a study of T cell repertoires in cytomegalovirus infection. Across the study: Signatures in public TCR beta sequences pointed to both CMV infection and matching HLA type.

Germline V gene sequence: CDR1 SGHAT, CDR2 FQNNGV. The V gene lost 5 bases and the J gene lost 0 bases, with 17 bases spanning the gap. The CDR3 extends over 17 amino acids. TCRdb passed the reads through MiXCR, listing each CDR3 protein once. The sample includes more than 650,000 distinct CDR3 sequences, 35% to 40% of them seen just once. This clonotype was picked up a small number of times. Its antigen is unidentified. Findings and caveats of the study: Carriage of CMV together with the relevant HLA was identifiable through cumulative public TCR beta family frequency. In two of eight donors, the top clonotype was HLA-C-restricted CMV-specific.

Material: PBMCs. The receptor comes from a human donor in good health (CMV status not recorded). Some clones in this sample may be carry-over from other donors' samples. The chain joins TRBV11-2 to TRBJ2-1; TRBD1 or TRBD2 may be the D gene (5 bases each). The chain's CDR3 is CASSTRIPGLSYNEQFF. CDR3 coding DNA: TGTGCCAGCAGCACTAGAATTCCGGGGCTCTCCTACAATGAGCAGTTCTTC.